Presented here are 15 T cell receptor beta chains from one specimen sequenced in a study of T cell changes during pregnancy in multiple sclerosis. The assay was immunoSEQ multiplex PCR, and TCRdb's table has in-frame clones only and misses some. The repertoire holds about 38,000 clones, with roughly 90% as singletons. The sample in question was CD8+ T cells from peripheral blood mononuclear cells, obtained in the third trimester of pregnancy. Receptors originate from a female donor with multiple sclerosis, enrolled in a pregnancy study.

The V call is TRBV27, the J call TRBJ1-5; 11 bases line up with TRBD1. The CDR3 is 17 amino acids. Germline CDR1 and CDR2: MNHEY and SMNVEV (reference sequence). Germline trimming cut 0 bases from V and 0 bases from J; bases unmatched to any gene: 1. CDR3 protein: CASSLSGTGGSNQPQHF. The DNA for the CDR3 is TGTGCCAGCAGTTTATCCGGGACAGGGGGTAGCAATCAGCCCCAGCATTTT.

This clone came up once. The CDR3 DNA is TGCAGCGTTGTAGGACAGGACCTGGAGACCCAGTACTTC. It is translated as CSVVGQDLETQYF. The chain recombines TRBV29-1 with TRBJ2-5; 7 bases agree with TRBD1. The V segment lost 4 bases and the J segment 5 bases; nucleotides outside the gene matches: 7. There are 13 residues in the CDR3. Germline loops: CDR1 SQVTM, CDR2 ANQGSEA. Supplemented by reference TRBV29-1 and TRBJ2-5, the full variable domain reads SAVISQKPSRDICQRGTSLTIQCQVDSQVTMMFWYRQQPGQSLTLIATANQGSEATYESGFVIDKFPISRPNLTFSTLTVSNMSPEDSSIYLCSVVGQDLETQYFGPGTRLLVL.

The V gene is TRBV6-4, the J gene TRBJ2-2, with TRBD2 matching 8 bases. This CDR3 is 16 amino acids long. Trimming cost V 11 bases and J 2 bases; bases outside gene matches: 13. CDR1 MRHNA and CDR2 SNTAGT come from the germline V gene. CDR3 protein: CARGVTGGPNTGELFF. The CDR3 nucleotides are TGTGCCCGGGGAGTAACGGGAGGGCCTAACACCGGGGAGCTGTTTTTT.

In this sample, this clone turned up once. The J gene is TRBJ2-7, the V gene TRBV14, with D possibly matching TRBD1 (6 bases). Germline V gene sequence: CDR1 SGHDN, CDR2 FVKESK. Trimming took off 4 bases at V and 4 bases at J, with 17 bases between the two ends. The CDR3 is 15 residues long. The CDR3 DNA follows: TGTGCCAGCAGCCTAAGTGGACAGCTAGGATACGAGCAGTACTTC. This encodes CASSLSGQLGYEQYF.

The chain links TRBV5-1 to TRBJ2-5; 11 bases are a match to TRBD2. Germline-derived CDR1 and CDR2 are SGHRS and YFSETQ. Trimming cost V 4 bases and J 5 bases; bases outside gene matches: 10. The CDR3 has 16 residues. This CDR3 is CASSMQLAGGPETQYF. The CDR3 DNA follows: TGCGCCAGCAGCATGCAATTAGCGGGAGGGCCGGAGACCCAGTACTTC.

The rearrangement links TRBV27 to TRBJ2-7; D possibly corresponds to TRBD1 (5 bases). Trimming removed 0 bases from V and 8 bases from J, with 11 bases in between. The CDR3 spans 13 residues. Germline CDR1 and CDR2: MNHEY and SMNVEV (reference sequence). As DNA, the CDR3 is TGTGCCAGCAGTTTATCGGTCGCAGGGAAGCAGTACTTC. Encoded protein: CASSLSVAGKQYF.

This clone is a singleton in its sample. The rearrangement joins TRBV7-9 to TRBJ1-1; TRBD1 matches 8 bases. Trimming removed 4 bases from V and 5 bases from J; junction bases left unmatched: 6. This CDR3 has 14 residues. The germline CDR1 and CDR2 sequences are SEHNR and FQNEAQ (reference sequence). CDR3 in amino acids: CASSSTGAPTEAFF. CDR3 nucleotide sequence: TGTGCCAGCAGCTCGACAGGGGCACCGACTGAAGCTTTCTTT.

This clone was observed a single time. The chain is built from TRBV7-2 and TRBJ2-7; 8 bases fit TRBD1. Germline V lookup: CDR1 SGHTA, CDR2 FQGNSA. Losses at the gene ends were 2 bases for V and 5 bases for J; bases not matched to a gene: 8. The CDR3 has 15 amino acids. The chain's CDR3 is CASSLWAGGFNEQYF. The CDR3 DNA follows: TGTGCCAGCAGCTTATGGGCAGGGGGCTTTAACGAGCAGTACTTC. Based on the CDR3 plus reference TRBV7-2 and TRBJ2-7, the full variable domain is GAGVSQSPSNKVTEKGKDVELRCDPISGHTALYWYRQSLGQGLEFLIYFQGNSAPDKSGLPSDRFSAERTGGSVSTLTIQRTQQEDSAVYLCASSLWAGGFNEQYFGPGTRLTVT.

The V and J genes are TRBV6-6 and TRBJ2-1, with TRBD2 identical over 8 bases. The germline gives CDR1 MNHNY, CDR2 SVGAGI (reference sequence). CDR3 length: 14 amino acids. V dropped 7 bases and J dropped 7; count of bases not matched to a gene: 9. The CDR3 coding sequence is TGTGCCAGCATCTCTCCGGGACTAGGGAATGAGCAGTTCTTC. This codes for CASISPGLGNEQFF.

This chain uses TRBV18 with TRBJ2-7, with a tentative D call TRBD2 (6 bases). Germline lookup yields CDR1 KGHSH and CDR2 LQKENI. CDR3 length: 15 residues. The V end was cut by 3 bases, the J end by 3 bases, with 15 bases between. As DNA, the CDR3 is TGTGCCAGCTCACCTCGGGGGACTGCCTTCTACGAGCAGTACTTC. This gives the protein CASSPRGTAFYEQYF.

This clone was seen more than once but under ten times. This chain connects TRBV9 to TRBJ1-1; D is uncertain. CDR3 length equals 12 residues. Trimming removed 6 bases at V and 3 bases at J, with 9 bases between. Germline CDR1 and CDR2: SGDLS and YYNGEE. This CDR3 is CASISYYTEAFF. The CDR3 DNA follows: TGTGCCAGCATCTCTTACTACACTGAAGCTTTCTTT.

The rearrangement uses TRBV18 and TRBJ1-5, with D unclear. This CDR3 is 14 amino acids long. V was trimmed by 2 bases and J by 3 bases, leaving 8 bases between them. Per germline, CDR1 KGHSH and CDR2 LQKENI. Here the CDR3 DNA reads TGTGCCAGCTCACCAGGGAGGAACAATCAGCCCCAGCATTTT. Protein product: CASSPGRNNQPQHF.

This sequence joins TRBV9 and TRBJ2-7; no clear D gene. This CDR3 has 12 residues. CDR1 is SGDLS and CDR2 is YYNGEE in the germline V gene. V gave up 3 bases and J gave up 3 bases, with 7 bases separating them. Here the CDR3 DNA reads TGTGCCAGCAGCGGCGAGAACTACGAGCAGTACTTC. Translated: CASSGENYEQYF.

The chain joins TRBV6-5 to TRBJ2-7; TRBD1 matches at 9 bases. The V and J ends lost 6 bases and 6 bases, in that order; junction bases with no gene match: 12. There are 15 residues in the CDR3. Looked up from germline, CDR1 is MNHEY and CDR2 is SVGAGI. CDR3 nucleotide sequence: TGTGCCAGCAGGGGGACAGGGACACTCATGGGCGAGCAGTACTTC. Translated: CASRGTGTLMGEQYF.

The chain carries TRBV27 and TRBJ1-1, with 9 positions matching TRBD1. CDR1 and CDR2 from the germline V gene are MNHEY and SMNVEV (reference sequence). V was pared by 0 bases and J by 5 bases, with 4 bases of the junction left unmatched. This CDR3 has 15 amino acids. CDR3 amino acids: CASSLSGTGKTEAFF. The CDR3 DNA reads TGTGCCAGCAGTTTATCAGGGACAGGGAAGACTGAAGCTTTCTTT.